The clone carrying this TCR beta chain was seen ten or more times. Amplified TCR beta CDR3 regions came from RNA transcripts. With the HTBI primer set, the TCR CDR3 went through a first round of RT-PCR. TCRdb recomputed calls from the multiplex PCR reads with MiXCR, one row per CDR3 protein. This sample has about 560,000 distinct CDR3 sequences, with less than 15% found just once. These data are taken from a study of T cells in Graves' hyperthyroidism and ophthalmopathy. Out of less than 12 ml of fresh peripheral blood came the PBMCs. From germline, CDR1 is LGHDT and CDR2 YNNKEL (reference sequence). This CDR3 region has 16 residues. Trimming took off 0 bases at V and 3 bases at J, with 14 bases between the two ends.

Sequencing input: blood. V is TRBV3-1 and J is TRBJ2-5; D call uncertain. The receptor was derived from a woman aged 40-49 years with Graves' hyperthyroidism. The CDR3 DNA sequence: TGTGCCAGCAGCCAAGATCTGTCAGGATTCGAAGAGACCCAGTACTTC. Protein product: CASSQDLSGFEETQYF.